A single sample gave rise to the 13 T cell receptor beta chains below, sequenced in a study of regulatory T cells in long-lasting Graves disease. Time point of the sample: persistent/refractory GD, antithyroid drugs over 5 years with positive TRAb. The TCR library was made from RNA extracted from PBMCs. Building of the TCR beta libraries involved iRepertoire HTBI primers and Arm-PCR of CDR3 regions. TCRdb reprocessed the multiplex PCR reads with MiXCR, giving one entry per CDR3 protein. Here the sample spans around 450,000 distinct CDR3 sequences, about 22% being singletons. The starting material was peripheral blood mononuclear cells (PBMCs), obtained when the disease was refractory, from a patient treated with antithyroid drugs. The receptors shown here come from a female donor with Graves disease.

As to this clonotype: A much larger clone differs from this one at a single base, so this may be a read error. The rearrangement links TRBV11-2 to TRBJ2-7; no clear D. CDR3 size: 12 residues. Deletions cut 8 bases from V and 6 bases from J, with 14 bases between. CDR1 and CDR2 from the germline V gene are SGHAT and FQNNGV. The CDR3 protein is CASGQGSGEQYF. As DNA, the CDR3 is TGTGCCAGCGGTCAAGGCTCGGGCGAGCAGTACTTC.

This clonotype has ten or more counts. The gene calls are TRBV19 and TRBJ1-5; 8 bases align to TRBD1. The CDR3 has 14 residues. V gave up 4 bases and J gave up 2 bases; unmatched junction bases: 1. CDR1 and CDR2 from the germline V gene are LNHDA and SQIVND (reference sequence). The chain's CDR3 is CASSTGGGNQPQHF. The CDR3 DNA follows: TGTGCCAGTAGTACAGGGGGCGGCAATCAGCCCCAGCATTTT.

J is TRBJ2-2 and V is TRBV7-2; no firm D call. CDR1 is SGHTA, CDR2 FQGNSA, per germline. This CDR3 contains 14 residues. V was clipped by 6 bases and J by 5 bases, with 13 bases between them. CDR3: CASRANIGTGELFF. CDR3 DNA sequence: TGTGCCAGCAGGGCGAATATAGGGACCGGGGAGCTGTTTTTT.

This clonotype was found a few times. CDR3 in amino acids: CASSPSPGNQETQYF. The CDR3 DNA sequence: TGTGCCAGCAGTCCCTCCCCAGGGAACCAAGAGACCCAGTACTTC. The chain employs TRBV27 and TRBJ2-5; possibly TRBD1 for D (5 bases). V was trimmed by 5 bases and J by 0 bases, leaving 13 bases between them. CDR1 is MNHEY and CDR2 is SMNVEV in the germline V gene (reference sequence). The CDR3 sequence is 15 residues long.

This clonotype was seen many times. This sequence joins TRBV28 and TRBJ2-5; D not certain. The CDR3 is 14 residues long. Trimming stripped 2 bases from V and 1 base from J, with 8 bases between. Germline V lookup: CDR1 MDHEN, CDR2 SYDVKM. Written as DNA, the CDR3 is TGTGCCAGCAGTTTACTAGATGTCCAAGAGACCCAGTACTTC. It specifies CASSLLDVQETQYF. Complete variable domain (other parts from reference TRBV28 and TRBJ2-5): DVKVTQSSRYLVKRTGEKVFLECVQDMDHENMFWYRQDPGLGLRLIYFSYDVKMKEKGDIPEGYSVSREKKERFSLILESASTNQTSMYLCASSLLDVQETQYFGPGTRLLVL.

J is TRBJ1-6 and V is TRBV12-3 or TRBV12-4; unclear D gene. The CDR3 has 12 amino acids. The V and J ends lost 5 bases and 8 bases respectively, with 7 bases between them. CDR3 nucleotide sequence: TGTGCCAGCAGTCTTACCTATTCACCCCTCCACTTT. It specifies CASSLTYSPLHF.

The chain employs TRBV19 and TRBJ2-3; D is possibly TRBD1 (6 bases). The germline CDR1 and CDR2 sequences are LNHDA and SQIVND (reference sequence). Trimming left V 6 bases short and J 3 bases short, with 13 bases between. CDR3 size: 14 residues. The CDR3 here is CASSHPGETDTQYF. CDR3 nucleotide sequence: TGTGCCAGTAGCCACCCAGGGGAGACAGATACGCAGTATTTT.

With regard to this clonotype: The conserved phenylalanine or tryptophan is not found at the CDR3 terminus, so this likely reflects a read error. It is unclear where the CDR3 begins or ends on the DNA, so no DNA is shown, and the CDR3 is as TCRdb lists it. J is TRBJ2-5 and V is TRBV7-2; no check of the table's D call, TRBD2, against the DNA was made. Germline CDR1 reads SGHTA; CDR2 reads FQGNSA. The CDR3 has 13 residues if both end residues are counted. CDR3 loop: CASSLGGQEGHEL.

The table lists this clonotype with many counts. V and J are TRBV28 and TRBJ1-5, with D tentatively TRBD1 (5 bases). Trimming took 3 bases from V and 6 from J, leaving 12 bases between them. This CDR3 is 14 amino acids long. Germline CDR1 reads MDHEN; CDR2 reads SYDVKM. The CDR3 DNA reads TGTGCCAGCAGTTTCTCAGGGTTGAGTCAGCCCCAGCATTTT. It yields the protein CASSFSGLSQPQHF.

The chain has TRBV7-9 and TRBJ2-7; either TRBD1 or TRBD2 may fit D (7 bases each). The CDR3 spans 17 residues. The ends were cut back, 5 bases at V and 4 bases at J, with 24 bases in the middle. The germline V gene has CDR1 SEHNR and CDR2 FQNEAQ (reference sequence). The chain's CDR3 is CASSPRRAGQWSYEQYF. The CDR3 DNA sequence: TGTGCCAGCAGCCCCCGGAGAGCGGGACAGTGGTCTTACGAGCAGTACTTC.

The chain carries TRBV19 and TRBJ2-5; D is perhaps TRBD1 (6 bases). CDR3 length: 11 amino acids. V lost 9 bases and J lost 3, with 8 bases in between. Germline V lookup: CDR1 LNHDA, CDR2 SQIVND (reference sequence). The CDR3 region has the DNA TGTGCCAGGGGACACGAAGAGACCCAGTACTTC. This gives the protein CARGHEETQYF. Variable domain in full (rest from reference TRBV19 and TRBJ2-5): DGGITQSPKYLFRKEGQNVTLSCEQNLNHDAMYWYRQDPGQGLRLIYYSQIVNDFQKGDIAEGYSVSREKKESFPLTVTSAQKNPTAFYLCARGHEETQYFGPGTRLLVL.

Many counts were recorded for this clonotype. The chain has TRBV27 and TRBJ2-5; perhaps D is TRBD1 or TRBD2 (5 bases each). CDR3 length: 13 amino acids. Germline-derived CDR1 and CDR2 are MNHEY and SMNVEV (reference sequence). Trimming stripped 4 bases from V and 5 bases from J, with 11 bases between. DNA for the CDR3: TGTGCCAGCAGTTCGAGGGGTCGGGAGACCCAGTACTTC. This codes for CASSSRGRETQYF.

This clonotype was recorded once. The chain couples TRBV9 to TRBJ2-3; 8 bases line up with TRBD2. Losses at the gene ends were 2 bases for V and 5 bases for J; bases not matched to a gene: 4. CDR1 SGDLS and CDR2 YYNGEE come from the germline V gene. This CDR3 contains 14 residues. As DNA, the CDR3 is TGTGCCAGCAGCGTTAGCGGGAAGGTAGATACGCAGTATTTT. It codes for CASSVSGKVDTQYF.